Shown below are 14 T cell receptor beta chains from a single sample sequenced in a study of shared clonotypes between healthy human individuals. Selected positively for CCR7 and CD45RO-negative, naive CD8 cells excluded terminally differentiated effector memory CD45RA+ cells. Produced via immunoSEQ multiplex PCR; TCRdb's table is partial and in-frame only. The sample comprises around 1.9 million clones, 93% of which are singletons, and more than 1.5% rests with the top ten. The specimen sequenced was naive CD8+ T cells from PBMCs. The receptors derive from a man aged 18 to 30 in good health. Some clones in this sample may be carry-over from other donors' samples.

The genes are TRBV27 and TRBJ2-5; D unresolved. The CDR3 is made up of 13 amino acids. Germline V gives CDR1 MNHEY, CDR2 SMNVEV (reference sequence). The V gene lost 3 bases and the J gene lost 2 bases, with 7 bases spanning the gap. This chain's CDR3 is CASSLHTQETQYF. In DNA form, the CDR3 reads TGTGCCAGCAGTTTGCACACTCAAGAGACCCAGTACTTC.

The J gene is TRBJ2-7, the V gene TRBV5-4; TRBD1 or TRBD2 may be the D gene (5 bases each). Trimming removed 4 bases at V and 4 bases at J, with 15 bases between. CDR1 is SGHNT, CDR2 YYREEE, per germline (reference sequence). The CDR3 spans 14 residues. The CDR3 loop is CASSQDGEGYEQYF. The CDR3 DNA follows: TGTGCCAGCAGCCAGGATGGCGAGGGGTACGAGCAGTACTTC.

The genes are TRBV28 and TRBJ2-7; D not resolved. V gave up 6 bases and J gave up 5 bases, with 11 bases separating them. Germline values: CDR1 MDHEN, CDR2 SYDVKM. This CDR3 is 12 amino acids long. In DNA form, the CDR3 reads TGTGCCAGCAGCCCCCGGCCTCACGAGCAGTACTTC. Translating it yields CASSPRPHEQYF.

This clone has just one count. The chain combines TRBV6-6 with TRBJ2-1, with 8 bases lining up with TRBD1. The V segment lost 4 bases and the J segment 8 bases; nucleotides outside the gene matches: 10. The CDR3 has 15 residues. The V gene's germline CDR1 is MNHNY and CDR2 SVGAGI (reference sequence). CDR3 DNA: TGTGCCAGCAGTTCGCCGGACAGGGTAGGGTATGAGCAGTTCTTC. This codes for CASSSPDRVGYEQFF.

The CDR3: CASSPPRELAQYF. CDR3 nucleotides: TGTGCCAGCAGCCCCCCAAGGGAACTGGCGCAGTATTTT. The chain recombines TRBV13 with TRBJ2-3, with unresolved D. The V gene lost 5 bases and the J gene lost 10 bases, with 16 bases spanning the gap. The CDR3 has 13 residues. Germline CDR1 and CDR2: PRHDT and FYEKMQ (reference sequence).

This clone was detected only once. This chain uses TRBV7-9 with TRBJ2-4, with D possibly TRBD1 on 5 matching bases. V was cut by 5 bases and J by 10 bases, with 21 bases left in between. The CDR3 is made up of 15 amino acids. The germline V gene encodes CDR1 SEHNR and CDR2 FQNEAQ (reference sequence). The CDR3 spells CASSGKDINPGIQYF. CDR3 in DNA: TGTGCCAGCAGCGGGAAGGACATCAACCCTGGGATTCAGTACTTC.

The chain joins TRBV15 to TRBJ2-7; 12 bases line up with TRBD2. CDR1 is LNHNV, CDR2 YYDKDF, per germline (reference sequence). The V gene end was trimmed by 5 bases and the J gene end by 3 bases; junction bases not matched to a gene: 5. This CDR3 region has 15 residues. CDR3 in DNA: TGTGCCACCAGCGGAAGGACTAGCGGGAACTACGAGCAGTACTTC. Amino acids: CATSGRTSGNYEQYF.

The rearrangement uses TRBV6-6 and TRBJ1-5, with TRBD1 as a possible D gene (5 bases). Germline V lookup: CDR1 MNHNY, CDR2 SVGAGI (reference sequence). The ends were cut back, 2 bases at V and 2 bases at J, with 13 bases in the middle. The length of the CDR3 is 16 residues. CDR3 residues: CASSYVGVQGNQPQHF. The CDR3 coding sequence is TGTGCCAGCAGTTACGTGGGGGTGCAGGGCAATCAGCCCCAGCATTTT.

This sequence joins TRBV9 and TRBJ2-1; D perhaps matches TRBD2 (6 bases). This CDR3 has 16 residues. The germline CDR1 and CDR2 sequences are SGDLS and YYNGEE. Trimming cost V 0 bases and J 2 bases, with 12 bases left between them. Here the CDR3 DNA reads TGTGCCAGCAGCGTAGGCTGGGCGGGAACCTACAATGAGCAGTTCTTC. Its protein is CASSVGWAGTYNEQFF.

The CDR3 loop reads CASLAWDSFLEQYF. The CDR3 coding sequence is TGCGCCAGCCTAGCCTGGGACTCTTTCCTCGAGCAGTACTTC. This chain connects TRBV10-2 to TRBJ2-7; D might be TRBD2 (6 bases). Germline V gene sequence: CDR1 WSHSY, CDR2 SAAADI. The CDR3 contains 14 residues. V lost 8 bases and J lost 6, with 20 bases in between.

This sequence joins TRBV6-6 and TRBJ2-2; D is unclear. V shed 9 bases and J shed 7 bases, with 9 bases lying between them. The germline V gene encodes CDR1 MNHNY and CDR2 SVGAGI (reference sequence). This CDR3 is 11 amino acids long. CDR3 sequence reads: CASASFGELFF. The CDR3 region has the DNA TGTGCCAGTGCTTCGTTCGGGGAGCTGTTTTTT.

Only a few counts were recorded for this clone. The rearrangement uses TRBV19 and TRBJ1-1; 7 bases are shared with TRBD1. Germline V gives CDR1 LNHDA, CDR2 SQIVND (reference sequence). With 7 bases clipped from V and 1 base from J, the junction kept 6 bases outside the gene matches. This CDR3 region has 14 residues. The CDR3 DNA is TGTGCCAGTACCCCCGGGACAGCGAACACTGAAGCTTTCTTT. It translates to CASTPGTANTEAFF.

The chain carries TRBV29-1 and TRBJ2-1; the D is unclear. CDR3 length: 15 residues. The V end was cut by 5 bases, the J end by 8 bases, with 22 bases between. Germline-derived CDR1 and CDR2 are SQVTM and ANQGSEA. The CDR3: CSVRDTSLLIDEQFF. The CDR3 bases are TGCAGCGTTCGTGACACCTCCCTTTTGATCGATGAGCAGTTCTTC.

The chain combines TRBV15 with TRBJ1-5; no definite D call. Trimming left V 3 bases short and J 7 bases short, with 13 bases between. The CDR3 has 14 amino acids. The germline V gene has CDR1 LNHNV and CDR2 YYDKDF (reference sequence). The CDR3 region is CATSSRPMDQPQHF. The CDR3, as DNA: TGTGCCACCAGCAGCAGGCCTATGGACCAGCCCCAGCATTTT.